This note documents a single TCR beta chain sequence. Profiled with immunoSEQ multiplex PCR; TCRdb holds only in-frame clones, not every one. This table has 45,000 to 60,000 clones, about 95% appearing once. The CDR3 has 15 residues. Trimming stripped 2 bases from V and 3 bases from J, with 13 bases between. The germline CDR1 and CDR2 sequences are MNHEY and SMNVEV (reference sequence). This sample was included in a study of technical replicates of blood from a handful of donors. Material for sequencing was PBMCs. This receptor was taken from a human donor in good health. Some clones in this sample may be carry-over from other donors' samples. This chain links TRBV27 with TRBJ1-2, with a possible D match to TRBD1 (5 bases). The CDR3 loop is CASSLRYPRDYGYTF. CDR3 nucleotide sequence: TGTGCCAGCAGTTTACGCTACCCCAGGGACTATGGCTACACCTTC.